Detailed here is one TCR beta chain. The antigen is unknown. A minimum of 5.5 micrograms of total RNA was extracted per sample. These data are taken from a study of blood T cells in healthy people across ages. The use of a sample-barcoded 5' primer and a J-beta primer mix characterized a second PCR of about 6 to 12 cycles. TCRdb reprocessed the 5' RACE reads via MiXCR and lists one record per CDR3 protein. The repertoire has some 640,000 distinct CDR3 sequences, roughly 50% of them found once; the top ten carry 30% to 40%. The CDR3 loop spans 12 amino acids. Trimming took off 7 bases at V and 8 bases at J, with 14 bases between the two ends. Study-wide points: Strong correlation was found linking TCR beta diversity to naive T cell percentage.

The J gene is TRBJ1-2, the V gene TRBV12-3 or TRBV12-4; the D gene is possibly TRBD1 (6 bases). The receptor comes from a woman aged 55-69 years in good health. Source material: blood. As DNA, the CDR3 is TGTGCCAGCAAACAGGGACCCTTCGGCTACACCTTC. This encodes CASKQGPFGYTF.